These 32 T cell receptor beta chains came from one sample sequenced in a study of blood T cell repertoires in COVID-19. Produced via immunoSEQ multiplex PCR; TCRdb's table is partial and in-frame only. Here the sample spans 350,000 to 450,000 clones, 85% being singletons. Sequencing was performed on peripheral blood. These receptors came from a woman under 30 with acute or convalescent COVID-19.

The CDR3: CASSSDREKTQYF. The CDR3 DNA reads as TGTGCCAGCAGTTCGGACAGGGAGAAGACCCAGTACTTC. The chain joins TRBV2 to TRBJ2-5; TRBD1 aligns across 8 bases. V lost 5 bases, J lost 6 bases, and 5 bases stayed unmatched. The CDR3 loop spans 13 amino acids. CDR1 and CDR2 from the germline V gene are SNHLY and FYNNEI.

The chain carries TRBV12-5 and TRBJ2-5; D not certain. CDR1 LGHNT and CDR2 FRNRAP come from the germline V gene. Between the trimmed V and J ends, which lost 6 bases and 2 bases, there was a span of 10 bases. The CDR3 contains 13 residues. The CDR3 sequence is CASGLLPQETQYF. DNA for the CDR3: TGTGCTAGTGGCCTCCTCCCGCAAGAGACCCAGTACTTC. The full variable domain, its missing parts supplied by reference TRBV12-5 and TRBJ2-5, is DARVTQTPRHKVTEMGQEVTMRCQPILGHNTVFWYRQTMMQGLELLAYFRNRAPLDDSGMPKDRFSAEMPDATLATLKIQPSEPRDSAVYFCASGLLPQETQYFGPGTRLLVL.

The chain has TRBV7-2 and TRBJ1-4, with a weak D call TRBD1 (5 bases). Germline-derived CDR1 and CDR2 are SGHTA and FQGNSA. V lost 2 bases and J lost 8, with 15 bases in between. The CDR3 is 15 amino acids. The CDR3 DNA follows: TGTGCCAGCAGCTTAAGATTAGGGGCAAAAGAAAAACTGTTTTTT. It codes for CASSLRLGAKEKLFF.

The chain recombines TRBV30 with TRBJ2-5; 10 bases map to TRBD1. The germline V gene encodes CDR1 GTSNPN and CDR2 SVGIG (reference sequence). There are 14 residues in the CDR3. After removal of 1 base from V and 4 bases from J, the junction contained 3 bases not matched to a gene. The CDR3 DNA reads TGTGCCTGGAGTGGGACAGGGGGTGGAGAGACCCAGTACTTC. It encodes CAWSGTGGGETQYF.

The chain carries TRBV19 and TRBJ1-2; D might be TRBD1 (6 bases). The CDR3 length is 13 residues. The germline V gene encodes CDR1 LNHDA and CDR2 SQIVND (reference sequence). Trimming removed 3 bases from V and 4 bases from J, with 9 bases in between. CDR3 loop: CASSIEDSYGYTF. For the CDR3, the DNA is TGTGCCAGTAGTATTGAGGACAGCTATGGCTACACCTTC.

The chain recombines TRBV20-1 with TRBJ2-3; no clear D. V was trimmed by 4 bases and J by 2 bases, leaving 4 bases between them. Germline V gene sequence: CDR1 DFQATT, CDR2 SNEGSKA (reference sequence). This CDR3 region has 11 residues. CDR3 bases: TGCAGTGCTATCTTCACAGATACGCAGTATTTT. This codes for CSAIFTDTQYF.

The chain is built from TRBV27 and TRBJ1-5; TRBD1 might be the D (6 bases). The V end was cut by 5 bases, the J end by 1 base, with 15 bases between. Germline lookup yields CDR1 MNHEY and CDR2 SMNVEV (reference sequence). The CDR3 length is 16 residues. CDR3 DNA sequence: TGTGCCAGCAGTAGCACAGGGCTCGGCAGCAATCAGCCCCAGCATTTT. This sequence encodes CASSSTGLGSNQPQHF.

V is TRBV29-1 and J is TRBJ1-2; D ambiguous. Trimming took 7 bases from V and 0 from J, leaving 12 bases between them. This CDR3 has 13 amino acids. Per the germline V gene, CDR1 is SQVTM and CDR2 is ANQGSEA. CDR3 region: CSGYSGSNYGYTF. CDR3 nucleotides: TGCAGCGGTTACAGTGGCTCTAACTATGGCTACACCTTC. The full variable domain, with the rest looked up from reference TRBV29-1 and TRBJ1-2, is SAVISQKPSRDICQRGTSLTIQCQVDSQVTMMFWYRQQPGQSLTLIATANQGSEATYESGFVIDKFPISRPNLTFSTLTVSNMSPEDSSIYLCSGYSGSNYGYTFGSGTRLTVV.

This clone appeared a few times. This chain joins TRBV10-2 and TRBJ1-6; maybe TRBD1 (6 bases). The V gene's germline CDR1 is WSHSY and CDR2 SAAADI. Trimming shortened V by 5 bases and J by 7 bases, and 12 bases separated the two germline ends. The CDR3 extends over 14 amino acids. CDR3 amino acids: CASSSLDSNSPLHF. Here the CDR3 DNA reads TGCGCCAGCAGTTCCTTGGACAGCAATTCACCCCTCCACTTT.

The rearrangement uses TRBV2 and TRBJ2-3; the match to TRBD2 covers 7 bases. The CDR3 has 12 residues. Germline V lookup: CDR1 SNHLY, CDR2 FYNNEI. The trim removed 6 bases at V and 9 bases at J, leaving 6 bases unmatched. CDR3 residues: CASSPRLATQYF. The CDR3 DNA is TGTGCCAGCAGCCCCAGACTAGCAACGCAGTATTTT.

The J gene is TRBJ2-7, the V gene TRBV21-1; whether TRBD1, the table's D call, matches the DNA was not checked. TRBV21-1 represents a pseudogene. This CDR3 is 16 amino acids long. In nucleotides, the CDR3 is TGTGCCAGCAGCGACCGCCCCGGGACAGGGGATGACGAGCAGTACTTC. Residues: CASSDRPGTGDDEQYF.

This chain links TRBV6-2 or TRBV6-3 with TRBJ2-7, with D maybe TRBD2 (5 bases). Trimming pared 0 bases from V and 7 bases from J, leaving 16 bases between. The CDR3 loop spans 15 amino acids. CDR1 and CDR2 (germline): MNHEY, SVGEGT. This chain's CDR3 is CASSYSPAMRGEQYF. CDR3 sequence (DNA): TGTGCCAGCAGTTACTCGCCAGCAATGCGCGGGGAGCAGTACTTC.

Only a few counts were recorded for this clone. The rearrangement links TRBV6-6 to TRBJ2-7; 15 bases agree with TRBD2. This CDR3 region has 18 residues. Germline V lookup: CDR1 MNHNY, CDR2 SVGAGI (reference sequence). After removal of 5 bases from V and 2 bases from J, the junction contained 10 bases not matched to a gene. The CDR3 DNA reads TGTGCCAGCAGTCGGGGACTAGCGGGAGGACCCACACCCTACGAGCAGTACTTC. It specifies CASSRGLAGGPTPYEQYF.

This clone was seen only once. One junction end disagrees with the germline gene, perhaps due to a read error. The CDR3 nucleotides read TGTGCCAGCAGTGAGCGGGAGTACAATGGGCAGTTCTTC. Translation gives CASSEREYNGQFF. The J gene is TRBJ2-1, the V gene TRBV6-4; the match to TRBD2 covers 7 bases. The V gene's germline CDR1 is MRHNA and CDR2 SNTAGT. The CDR3 sequence is 13 residues long.

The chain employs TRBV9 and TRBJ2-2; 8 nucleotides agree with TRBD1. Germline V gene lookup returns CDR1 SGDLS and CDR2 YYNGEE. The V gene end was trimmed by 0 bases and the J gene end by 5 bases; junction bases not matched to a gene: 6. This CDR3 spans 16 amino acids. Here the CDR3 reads CASSVARTGLTGELFF. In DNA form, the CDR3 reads TGTGCCAGCAGCGTAGCTCGGACAGGGCTGACCGGGGAGCTGTTTTTT.

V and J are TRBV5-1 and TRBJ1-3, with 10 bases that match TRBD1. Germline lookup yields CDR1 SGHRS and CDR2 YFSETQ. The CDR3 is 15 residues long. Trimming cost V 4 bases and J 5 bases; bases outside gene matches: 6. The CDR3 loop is CASSVGTGDRNTIYF. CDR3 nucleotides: TGCGCCAGCAGCGTAGGGACAGGGGATAGAAACACCATATATTTT.

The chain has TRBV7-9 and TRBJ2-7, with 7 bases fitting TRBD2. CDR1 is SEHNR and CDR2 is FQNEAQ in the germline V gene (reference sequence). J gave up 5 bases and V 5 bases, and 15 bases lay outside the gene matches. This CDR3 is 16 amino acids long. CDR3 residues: CASSLRPAGTRDEQYF. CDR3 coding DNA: TGTGCCAGCAGCCTTAGGCCAGCGGGAACGCGCGACGAGCAGTACTTC.

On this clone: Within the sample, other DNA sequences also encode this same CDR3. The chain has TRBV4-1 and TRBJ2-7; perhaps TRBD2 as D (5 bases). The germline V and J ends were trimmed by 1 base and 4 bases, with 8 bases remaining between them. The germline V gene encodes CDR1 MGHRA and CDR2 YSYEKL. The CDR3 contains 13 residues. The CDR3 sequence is CASSQVRDYEQYF. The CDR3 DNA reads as TGCGCCAGCAGCCAAGTGAGGGATTACGAGCAGTACTTC.

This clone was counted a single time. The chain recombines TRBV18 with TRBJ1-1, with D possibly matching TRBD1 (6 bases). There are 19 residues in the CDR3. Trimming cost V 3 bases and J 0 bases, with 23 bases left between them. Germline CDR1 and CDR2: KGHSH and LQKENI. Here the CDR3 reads CASSPYGETQGRMNTEAFF. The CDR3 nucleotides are TGTGCCAGCTCACCCTACGGGGAAACACAGGGACGGATGAACACTGAAGCTTTCTTT.

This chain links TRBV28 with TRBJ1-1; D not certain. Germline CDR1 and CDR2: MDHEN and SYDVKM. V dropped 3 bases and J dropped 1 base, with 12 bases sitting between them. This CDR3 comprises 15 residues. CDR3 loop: CASSLLEVPNTEAFF. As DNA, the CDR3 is TGTGCCAGCAGTTTGTTAGAGGTACCGAACACTGAAGCTTTCTTT.

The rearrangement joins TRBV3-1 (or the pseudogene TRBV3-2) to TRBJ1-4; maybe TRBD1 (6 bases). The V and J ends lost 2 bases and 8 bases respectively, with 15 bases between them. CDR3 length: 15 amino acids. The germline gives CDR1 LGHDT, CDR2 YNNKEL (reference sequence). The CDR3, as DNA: TGTGCCAGCAGCCAATTTGTGGCAGGGGACGAAAAACTGTTTTTT. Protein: CASSQFVAGDEKLFF.

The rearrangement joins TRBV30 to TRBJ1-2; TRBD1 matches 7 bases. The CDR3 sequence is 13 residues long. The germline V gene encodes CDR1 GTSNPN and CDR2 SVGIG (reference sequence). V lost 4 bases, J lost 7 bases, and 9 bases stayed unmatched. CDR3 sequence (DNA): TGTGCCTGGAATCTCGGACAGGCATCTGGCTACACCTTC. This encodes CAWNLGQASGYTF.

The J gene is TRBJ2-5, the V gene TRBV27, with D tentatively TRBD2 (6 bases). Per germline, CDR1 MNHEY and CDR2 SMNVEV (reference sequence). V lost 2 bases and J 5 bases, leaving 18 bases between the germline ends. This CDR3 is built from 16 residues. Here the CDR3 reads CASSLSGSAGWETQYF. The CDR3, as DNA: TGTGCCAGCAGTTTAAGCGGGTCTGCAGGATGGGAGACCCAGTACTTC.

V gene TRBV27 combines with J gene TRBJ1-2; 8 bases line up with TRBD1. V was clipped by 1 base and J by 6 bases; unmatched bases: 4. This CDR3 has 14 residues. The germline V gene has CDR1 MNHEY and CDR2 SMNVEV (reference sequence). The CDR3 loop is CASSLYQGANGYTF. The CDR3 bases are TGTGCCAGCAGTTTATATCAGGGGGCGAATGGCTACACCTTC.

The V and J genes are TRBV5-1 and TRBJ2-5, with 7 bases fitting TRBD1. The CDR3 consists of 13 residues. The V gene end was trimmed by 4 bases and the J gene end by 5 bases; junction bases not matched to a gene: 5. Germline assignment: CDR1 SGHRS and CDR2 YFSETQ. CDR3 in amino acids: CASSRDSGETQYF. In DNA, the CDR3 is TGCGCCAGCAGCCGGGACAGTGGGGAGACCCAGTACTTC.

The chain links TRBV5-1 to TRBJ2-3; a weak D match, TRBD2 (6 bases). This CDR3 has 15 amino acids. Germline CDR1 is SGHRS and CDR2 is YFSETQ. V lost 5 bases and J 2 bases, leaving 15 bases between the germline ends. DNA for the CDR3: TGCGCCAGCAGGCGTTTCCGGGACTTCACAGATACGCAGTATTTT. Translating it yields CASRRFRDFTDTQYF.

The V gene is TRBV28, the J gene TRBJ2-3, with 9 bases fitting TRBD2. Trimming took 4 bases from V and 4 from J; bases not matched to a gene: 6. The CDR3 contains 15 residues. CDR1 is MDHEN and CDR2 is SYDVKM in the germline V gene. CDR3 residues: CASSSGREGSDTQYF. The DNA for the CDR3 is TGTGCCAGCAGTTCCGGGCGGGAGGGATCAGATACGCAGTATTTT.

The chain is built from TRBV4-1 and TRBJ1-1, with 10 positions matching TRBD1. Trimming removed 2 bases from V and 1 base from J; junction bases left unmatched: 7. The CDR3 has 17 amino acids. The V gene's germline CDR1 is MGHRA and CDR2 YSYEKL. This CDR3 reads CASSQRTGGLENTEAFF. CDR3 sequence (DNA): TGCGCCAGCAGCCAAAGGACAGGGGGATTGGAGAACACTGAAGCTTTCTTT.

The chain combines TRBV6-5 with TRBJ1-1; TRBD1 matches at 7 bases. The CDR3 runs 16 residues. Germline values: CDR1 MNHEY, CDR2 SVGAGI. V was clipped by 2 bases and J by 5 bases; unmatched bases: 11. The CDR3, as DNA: TGTGCCAGCAGTTACGTGTATGAGGGGGCGAAGACTGAAGCTTTCTTT. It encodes CASSYVYEGAKTEAFF.

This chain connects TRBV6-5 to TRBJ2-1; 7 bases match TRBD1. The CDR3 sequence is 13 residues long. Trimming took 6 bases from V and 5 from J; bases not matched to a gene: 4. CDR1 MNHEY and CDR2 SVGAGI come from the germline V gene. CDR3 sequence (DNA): TGTGCCAGCAGCCCCGGGACAGACAATGAGCAGTTCTTC. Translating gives CASSPGTDNEQFF.

CDR3 region: CASSLEGQDYGYTF. CDR3 DNA sequence: TGTGCCAGCAGCTTAGAGGGACAGGATTATGGCTACACCTTC. The rearrangement joins TRBV7-8 to TRBJ1-2; 8 nucleotides match TRBD1. J was trimmed by 5 bases and V by 1 base; bases with no gene match: 3. The CDR3 covers 14 residues. CDR1 is SGHVS, CDR2 FQNEAQ, per germline.

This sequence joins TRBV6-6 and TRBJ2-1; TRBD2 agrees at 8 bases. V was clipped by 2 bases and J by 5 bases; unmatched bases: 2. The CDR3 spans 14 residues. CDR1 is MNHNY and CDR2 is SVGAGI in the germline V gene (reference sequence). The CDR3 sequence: CASSYSGGHNEQFF. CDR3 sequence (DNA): TGTGCCAGCAGTTACAGCGGGGGCCACAATGAGCAGTTCTTC.